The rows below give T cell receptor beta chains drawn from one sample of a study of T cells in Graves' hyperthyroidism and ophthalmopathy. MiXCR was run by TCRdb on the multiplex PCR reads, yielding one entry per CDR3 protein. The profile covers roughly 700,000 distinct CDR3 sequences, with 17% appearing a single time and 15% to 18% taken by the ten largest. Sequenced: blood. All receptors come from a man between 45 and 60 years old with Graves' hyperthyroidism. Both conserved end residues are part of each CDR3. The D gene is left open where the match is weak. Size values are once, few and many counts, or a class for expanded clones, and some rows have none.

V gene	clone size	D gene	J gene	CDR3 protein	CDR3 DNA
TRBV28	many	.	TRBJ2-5	CASSLEWRQETQYF	TGTGCCAGCAGTTTAGAATGGCGGCAAGAGACCCAGTACTTC
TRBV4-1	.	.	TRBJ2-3	CASSHPPDGTDTQYF	TGCGCCAGCAGCCACCCCCCGGATGGAACAGATACGCAGTATTTT
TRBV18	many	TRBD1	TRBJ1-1	CATKQGANTEAFF	TGTGCCACTAAACAGGGGGCGAACACTGAAGCTTTCTTT
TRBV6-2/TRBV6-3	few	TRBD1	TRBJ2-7	CASSYSFDRVGFYEQYF	TGTGCCAGCAGTTACTCATTCGACAGGGTGGGTTTCTACGAGCAGTACTTC
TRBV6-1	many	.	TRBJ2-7	CASWIRRSSSYEQYF	TGTGCCAGCTGGATTCGGCGGTCGAGCTCCTACGAGCAGTACTTC
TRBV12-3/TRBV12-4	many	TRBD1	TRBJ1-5	CASSLAGTGFEPQHF	TGTGCCAGCAGTTTGGCCGGGACAGGGTTCGAGCCCCAGCATTTT
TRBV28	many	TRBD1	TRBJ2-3	CASSSPGQGTDTQYF	TGTGCCAGCAGCTCTCCGGGACAGGGGACAGATACGCAGTATTTT
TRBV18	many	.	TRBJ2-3	CASSRGPSPDTQYF	TGTGCCAGCTCACGAGGCCCTAGCCCAGATACGCAGTATTTT
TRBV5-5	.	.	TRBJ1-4	CASSARWDSGEKLFF	TGTGCCAGCAGCGCGAGATGGGACTCCGGGGAAAAACTGTTTTTT
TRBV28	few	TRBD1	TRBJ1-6	CASSLGQGAYNSPLHF	TGTGCCAGCAGTCTCGGACAGGGGGCCTATAATTCACCCCTCCACTTT
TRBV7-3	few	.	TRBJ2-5	CASSPSELGETQYF	TGTGCCAGCAGCCCCAGTGAGCTGGGGGAGACCCAGTACTTC
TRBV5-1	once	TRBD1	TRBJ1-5	CARSSVPVGTGNQPQHF	TGCGCCCGCAGCTCGGTGCCGGTGGGGACAGGCAATCAGCCCCAGCATTTT
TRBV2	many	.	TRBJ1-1	CASSDHTRNTEAFF	TGTGCCAGCAGTGACCACACCCGGAACACTGAAGCTTTCTTT
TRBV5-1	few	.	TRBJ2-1	CASSLEAAASYNEQFF	TGCGCCAGCAGCTTGGAAGCGGCAGCTTCCTACAATGAGCAGTTCTTC
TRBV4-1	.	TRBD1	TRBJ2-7	CASSQESFFSGQHKEQYF	TGCGCCAGCAGCCAAGAATCCTTTTTTTCGGGACAGCACAAGGAGCAGTACTTC